One sample yielded the 6 T cell receptor beta chains listed below, sequenced in a study of cytomegalovirus exposure and HLA in healthy donors. With 60 Vbeta and 13 Jbeta primers, the PCR was carried out. TCRdb keeps only in-frame clones here, not all; method: immunoSEQ multiplex PCR. The sample lists roughly 200,000 clones, 70% to 75% occurring once. The source material was PBMCs. Source of these receptors: a male donor in good health and CMV-seronegative.

The V and J genes are TRBV9 and TRBJ1-3, with D tentatively TRBD1 (6 bases). V shed 5 bases and J shed 0 bases, with 12 bases lying between them. The CDR3 consists of 15 residues. The germline V gene encodes CDR1 SGDLS and CDR2 YYNGEE. The CDR3 DNA reads as TGTGCCAGCAGGGCCCCGGACAGCTCTGGAAACACCATATATTTT. Its translation is CASRAPDSSGNTIYF.

In this sample, this clone turned up a few times. A junction boundary mismatches the germline segment, possibly from a read error. The genes are TRBV7-9 and TRBJ1-2; 7 positions match TRBD1. The CDR3 contains 16 residues. Germline CDR1 is SEHNR and CDR2 is FQNEAQ (reference sequence). Written as DNA, the CDR3 is TGTTCCAGCAGCCCAGGGGGTAGGGCGTCGGGCTATGGCTACACCTTC. It is translated as CSSSPGGRASGYGYTF.

The chain uses TRBV9 and TRBJ1-4; D remains ambiguous. CDR1 SGDLS and CDR2 YYNGEE come from the germline V gene. The CDR3 runs 14 residues. V dropped 1 base and J dropped 8 bases, with 12 bases sitting between them. In nucleotides, the CDR3 is TGTGCCAGCAGCGTAAGGGCCGGGAGGGAAAAACTGTTTTTT. Translated: CASSVRAGREKLFF.

V gene TRBV11-1 combines with J gene TRBJ2-1, with D perhaps TRBD2 (8 bases). CDR3 length: 18 amino acids. V gave up 3 bases and J gave up 7 bases, with 25 bases separating them. Germline CDR1 SGHAT, CDR2 FQDESV (reference sequence). CDR3 sequence reads: CASSFWRGQRELGNEQFF. CDR3 in DNA: TGTGCCAGCAGCTTTTGGAGGGGACAGCGGGAGCTGGGTAATGAGCAGTTCTTC.

The chain couples TRBV30 to TRBJ1-1, with a tentative D call TRBD1 (5 bases). The germline V gene encodes CDR1 GTSNPN and CDR2 SVGIG (reference sequence). The CDR3 is 12 residues long. V was clipped by 5 bases and J by 1 base, with 8 bases between them. The DNA of the CDR3 is TGTGCCTGGGAACAGGAGAACACTGAAGCTTTCTTT. This translates into CAWEQENTEAFF.

This clone showed up just a few times. The chain joins TRBV30 to TRBJ1-2; a weak D match, TRBD1 (5 bases). With 1 base removed from V and 3 bases from J, the gap between germline ends came to 15 bases. This CDR3 spans 15 amino acids. Per germline, CDR1 GTSNPN and CDR2 SVGIG (reference sequence). The CDR3 loop is CAWSGKQAQDYGYTF. The CDR3 region has the DNA TGTGCCTGGAGTGGCAAACAGGCTCAGGACTATGGCTACACCTTC. Full variable domain (outside the CDR3, taken from reference TRBV30 and TRBJ1-2): SQTIHQWPATLVQPVGSPLSLECTVEGTSNPNLYWYRQAAGRGLQLLFYSVGIGQISSEVPQNLSASRPQDRQFILSSKKLLLSDSGFYLCAWSGKQAQDYGYTFGSGTRLTVV.